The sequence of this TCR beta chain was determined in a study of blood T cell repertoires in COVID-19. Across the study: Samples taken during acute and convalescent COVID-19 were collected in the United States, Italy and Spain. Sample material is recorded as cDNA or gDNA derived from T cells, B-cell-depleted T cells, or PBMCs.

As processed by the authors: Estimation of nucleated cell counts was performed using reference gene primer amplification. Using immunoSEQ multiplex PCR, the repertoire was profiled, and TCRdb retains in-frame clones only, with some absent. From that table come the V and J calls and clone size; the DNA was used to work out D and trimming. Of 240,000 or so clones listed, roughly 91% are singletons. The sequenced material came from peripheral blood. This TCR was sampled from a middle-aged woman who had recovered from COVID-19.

CDR3 in amino acids: CATRGSPYEQYF. CDR3 coding DNA: TGTGCCACCCGGGGGTCGCCCTACGAGCAGTACTTC. This rearrangement joins TRBV6-5 to TRBJ2-7; a possible D gene is TRBD2 (6 bases). Germline CDR1 reads MNHEY; CDR2 reads SVGAGI. Deletions cut 10 bases from V and 2 bases from J, with 12 bases between. The CDR3 consists of 12 residues.